This T cell receptor beta chain was captured by sequencing in a study of blood T cell repertoires in COVID-19 (dated by TCRdb to the early 2020s). General notes on the study: Collaborator samples came from the United States, Italy and Spain and covered acute and convalescent phases of COVID-19. The sample metadata nearly always contained a de-identified subject ID, COVID-19 status, age in years and sex. Where available, HLA class I and class II types were taken from metadata supplied by the sample provider and were not determined by assay-based typing. A freely available public database, intended as a resource for researchers studying the immune response to SARS-CoV-2, is where the repertoires were released. The samples were drawn from two sources: the first 160 participants of the ongoing ImmuneRACE study, and fewer than 1,500 subjects contributed by 6 global collaborators. Subjects who had been exposed to COVID-19, were actively infected with it, or had recovered from it provided the deeply sampled blood TCRbeta repertoires that made up the dataset. The prospective study material was composed of cDNA or gDNA derived from T cells, B-cell-depleted T cells, or PBMCs.

Participants in the prospective study were enrolled through a virtual design, were aged roughly 18 to 90 years, and lived in 20 to 30 United States geographic areas. In the prospective study, cohorts were assigned on the basis of participant-reported clinical history obtained from a screening survey and a study questionnaire. ImmuneRACE Cohort 3 recovered participants were defined by two consecutive negative NP/OP PCR tests, healthcare professional clearance, or symptom resolution. In the prospective study, mobile phlebotomists collected whole blood, serum and a nasopharyngeal or oropharyngeal swab from each participant. Over a roughly 2-month period, participants in the prospective study had the option of providing additional blood draws and questionnaires. Blood samples from the prospective study were shipped frozen or at room temperature prior to DNA extraction. General study outcomes and caveats: Clinical and demographic metadata were provided uncurated, with the amount varying by source and participant.

This clone was picked up one time. Its antigen is still unknown. Per-base quality was not reported, and no clone a single base away is much larger than it. The immunoSEQ Assay, a bias-controlled multiplex PCR, was used to amplify TCRbeta CDR3 regions from genomic DNA. From the authors' description of their analysis: Nucleated cell counts per sample were estimated from amplification of reference gene primers within the assay. To quantify the absolute abundance of each unique TCRbeta CDR3 rearrangement, sequence reads were collapsed and filtered. Productive Simpson clonality was computed per sample as the square root of Simpson's diversity index over productive rearrangements. Not all clones reach the TCRdb copy of this immuneACCESS table, which keeps in-frame sequences only. Checked studies attribute under half of the gap to unresolved V genes and leave the rest unexplained. V, J and clone size are those of that table, while D and trimming were read from the DNA. The sample includes fewer than 400,000 clones, with approximately 85% observed a single time. The top ten hold over 2% of the sample.

Cut back by 4 bases and 4 bases, the V and J ends lie 19 bases apart. The germline V gene (reference sequence) specifies MNHEY as CDR1 and SMNVEV as CDR2. The CDR3 holds 16 amino acids from the cysteine to the phenylalanine. Only the CDR3 DNA stays, 48 bases, in frame from base 1. Sequenced material: PBMCs or T cells enriched from blood (not recorded which). This receptor was identified in a man under 40 who had recovered from COVID-19. The rearrangement joined TRBV27 to TRBJ1-2; a weak D assignment points to TRBD1 (6 bases agree). The bases read TGTGCCAGCAGTTCCCTAACAGGGAAAAGGTTCTATGGCTACACCTTC. Its translation is CASSSLTGKRFYGYTF.